This TCR beta chain is from a study of cytomegalovirus exposure and HLA in healthy donors. Overall study context: About 180 million T cells yielded 120 million or so unique TCR beta sequences, as an earlier analysis found. Overall study findings and caveats: Later work found most CMV-associated TCR beta chains apparently HLA-restricted. Earlier analysis found most TCR beta V segments productive about 90% or about 30% of the time. Most sequenced TCRs were rare (though some public TCRs occurred in many donors).

Amplification used 60 Vbeta primers and 13 Jbeta primers. This table comes from immunoSEQ multiplex PCR, and its TCRdb copy is limited to in-frame clones, with some not included. Here the sample spans 150,000 to 200,000 clones, 75% to 85% being singletons. On this clone itself: The antigen is not known.

V dropped 5 bases and J dropped 7 bases, with 14 bases sitting between them. From germline, CDR1 is MDHEN and CDR2 SYDVKM. The CDR3 loop spans 14 amino acids. V gene TRBV28 combines with J gene TRBJ1-4; TRBD1 might be the D (5 bases). This sequence originates from a woman in her fifties or sixties in good health and CMV-seropositive. Sequencing input: PBMCs. This CDR3 reads CASSPGERGEKLFF. The DNA of the CDR3 is TGTGCCAGCAGTCCGGGAGAAAGGGGTGAAAAACTGTTTTTT.